The 28 T cell receptor beta chains given below trace back to one sample, sequenced in a study of blood T cell repertoires in COVID-19. Sequencing was performed with immunoSEQ multiplex PCR; in TCRdb, only in-frame clones are kept and a portion is missing. The profile shows approximately 220,000 clones, around 85% of them singletons. Specimen: peripheral blood. The origin of the receptors is a woman aged 80 or over with acute or convalescent COVID-19.

This chain links TRBV14 with TRBJ2-1; 11 bases agree with TRBD2. The junction had 5 bases not matched to a gene; V was cut back by 6 bases and J by 4 bases. The germline V gene encodes CDR1 SGHDN and CDR2 FVKESK. The CDR3 extends over 15 amino acids. This chain's CDR3 is CASSRLAGGYNEQFF. CDR3 bases: TGTGCCAGCAGTCGTCTAGCGGGAGGTTACAATGAGCAGTTCTTC.

This sequence joins TRBV11-3 and TRBJ2-2, with a tentative D call TRBD1 (5 bases). CDR1 and CDR2 (germline): SGHNT, YENEEA. The CDR3 sequence is 15 residues long. The V gene lost 1 base and the J gene lost 0 bases, with 6 bases spanning the gap. This CDR3 is CASSLARANTGELFF. In nucleotides, the CDR3 is TGTGCCAGCAGCTTAGCCAGGGCGAACACCGGGGAGCTGTTTTTT.

This CDR3 reads CASSLARGWDTEAFF. For the CDR3, the DNA is TGTGCCAGCAGCTTAGCACGGGGGTGGGACACTGAAGCTTTCTTT. The chain joins TRBV11-1 to TRBJ1-1; a possible D gene is TRBD1 (5 bases). The CDR3 spans 15 residues. In germline, CDR1 is SGHAT, CDR2 FQDESV (reference sequence). The germline V and J ends were trimmed by 0 bases and 3 bases, with 11 bases remaining between them.

The chain combines TRBV7-2 with TRBJ1-2; 7 nucleotides match TRBD1. Per germline, CDR1 SGHTA and CDR2 FQGNSA. The CDR3 consists of 14 residues. The junction had 11 bases not matched to a gene; V was cut back by 6 bases and J by 7 bases. The CDR3 DNA reads as TGTGCCAGCAGGAAACAGGGGCTTGATACTGGCTACACCTTC. Translated, it gives CASRKQGLDTGYTF.

This clone was observed a single time. The chain employs TRBV19 and TRBJ2-7, with 11 bases lining up with TRBD2. V gave up 4 bases and J gave up 6 bases; unmatched junction bases: 5. The CDR3 length is 14 residues. Germline CDR1 and CDR2: LNHDA and SQIVND (reference sequence). The CDR3 reads CASSTVAGGPEQYF. DNA of the CDR3: TGTGCCAGTAGTACTGTAGCGGGGGGGCCCGAGCAGTACTTC.

The chain joins TRBV7-2 to TRBJ2-1; possible D gene TRBD2, 5 bases. Trimming stripped 2 bases from V and 8 bases from J, with 10 bases between. This CDR3 comprises 13 residues. Germline V CDR1 and CDR2: SGHTA, FQGNSA. CDR3 coding DNA: TGTGCCAGCAGCTTACGAGGGTATGATGAGCAGTTCTTC. Translating it yields CASSLRGYDEQFF.

This rearrangement joins TRBV3-1 (or the pseudogene TRBV3-2) to TRBJ1-1, with 9 bases fitting TRBD1. CDR1 and CDR2 (germline): LGHDT, YNNKEL (reference sequence). The trim removed 7 bases at V and 1 base at J, leaving 4 bases unmatched. The CDR3 has 14 amino acids. CDR3 nucleotide sequence: TGTGCCAGCAACACAGGGGGCGCGAACACTGAAGCTTTCTTT. Its protein is CASNTGGANTEAFF.

This clone came up a few times. The rearrangement uses TRBV7-8 and TRBJ1-4; 7 positions agree with TRBD1. CDR3 length: 13 residues. Germline V gives CDR1 SGHVS, CDR2 FQNEAQ. V lost 5 bases to trimming and J lost 10 bases; unmatched junction nucleotides: 7. The CDR3 bases are TGTGCCAGCAGCATGACAGGGATGGGAAAACTGTTTTTT. Residues: CASSMTGMGKLFF.

The gene calls are TRBV19 and TRBJ2-5; D is unresolved. CDR1 is LNHDA, CDR2 SQIVND, per germline (reference sequence). Trimming took 3 bases from V and 5 from J, leaving 10 bases between them. The CDR3 has 13 residues. Here the CDR3 reads CASSMSTVETQYF. CDR3 coding DNA: TGTGCCAGTAGTATGTCCACGGTTGAGACCCAGTACTTC.

This chain links TRBV7-2 with TRBJ1-3; D unresolved. V lost 5 bases and J lost 4, with 6 bases in between. The germline gives CDR1 SGHTA, CDR2 FQGNSA. This CDR3 has 12 amino acids. CDR3 sequence: CASSPGGNTIYF. CDR3 DNA: TGTGCCAGCAGCCCCGGGGGAAACACCATATATTTT.

This clone was picked up a small number of times. The chain uses TRBV2 and TRBJ1-6; TRBD1 might be the D (6 bases). This CDR3 has 16 amino acids. Germline CDR1 SNHLY, CDR2 FYNNEI. Trimming left V 8 bases short and J 10 bases short, with 24 bases between. CDR3 DNA: TGTGCCAGCGCAGACACTTTCAGGGGCCCAGGGTCACCCCTCCACTTT. Protein: CASADTFRGPGSPLHF.

This clone was observed a few times. V usage is TRBV19 and J usage is TRBJ2-7; tentative D call: TRBD1 (6 bases). The CDR3 extends over 13 amino acids. Germline V gene lookup returns CDR1 LNHDA and CDR2 SQIVND (reference sequence). V was trimmed by 7 bases and J by 5 bases, leaving 15 bases between them. The CDR3 DNA is TGTGCCAGTAAAGAGGCAGGGGTAAACGAGCAGTACTTC. Protein sequence: CASKEAGVNEQYF. The variable domain in full, completed from reference TRBV19 and TRBJ2-7, reads DGGITQSPKYLFRKEGQNVTLSCEQNLNHDAMYWYRQDPGQGLRLIYYSQIVNDFQKGDIAEGYSVSREKKESFPLTVTSAQKNPTAFYLCASKEAGVNEQYFGPGTRLTVT.

The chain has TRBV6-6 and TRBJ2-5, with 12 bases that match TRBD1. The CDR3 runs to 15 residues. Unmatched junction bases numbered 6, after V lost 5 bases and J lost 5 bases. Germline loops: CDR1 MNHNY, CDR2 SVGAGI (reference sequence). CDR3 residues: CASSRPGTGGETQYF. CDR3 sequence (DNA): TGTGCCAGCAGTAGACCCGGGACAGGGGGCGAGACCCAGTACTTC.

The chain joins TRBV7-2 to TRBJ1-3; D might be TRBD1 (6 bases). CDR3 length: 16 residues. V lost 4 bases, J lost 2 bases, and 15 bases lay in between. Germline loops: CDR1 SGHTA, CDR2 FQGNSA. CDR3: CASSSRTVWAGNTIYF. DNA for the CDR3: TGTGCCAGCAGCTCCCGGACAGTCTGGGCTGGAAACACCATATATTTT.

This chain connects TRBV5-1 to TRBJ1-1; possible D gene TRBD1, 6 bases. V was cut by 0 bases and J by 0 bases, with 9 bases left in between. This CDR3 has 15 amino acids. The germline V gene has CDR1 SGHRS and CDR2 YFSETQ. The CDR3 bases are TGCGCCAGCAGCTTGGTGTCAGGGGTGAACACTGAAGCTTTCTTT. Encoded protein: CASSLVSGVNTEAFF.

Here the CDR3 DNA reads TGTGCCAGTTCGACAGGGTCCACAGATACGCAGTATTTT. This encodes CASSTGSTDTQYF. V usage is TRBV2 and J usage is TRBJ2-3, with 7 positions matching TRBD1. CDR1 is SNHLY and CDR2 is FYNNEI in the germline V gene. This CDR3 is 13 amino acids long. Trimming removed 9 bases from V and 2 bases from J; junction bases left unmatched: 5.

The chain employs TRBV29-1 and TRBJ2-2; 9 nucleotides align to TRBD1. Germline trimming cut 4 bases from V and 7 bases from J; bases unmatched to any gene: 4. Looked up from germline, CDR1 is SQVTM and CDR2 is ANQGSEA. This CDR3 contains 13 residues. This chain's CDR3 is CSVGTGAGGELFF. The DNA for the CDR3 is TGCAGCGTTGGGACAGGGGCTGGCGGGGAGCTGTTTTTT.

A few counts support this clone. The gene calls are TRBV19 and TRBJ1-2; D uncertain. Germline assignment: CDR1 LNHDA and CDR2 SQIVND (reference sequence). The CDR3 runs 11 residues. Trimming stripped 6 bases from V and 7 bases from J, with 9 bases between. The chain's CDR3 is CASSLWSGYTF. DNA of the CDR3: TGTGCCAGTAGCCTCTGGAGTGGCTACACCTTC. Full variable domain (remainder filled in from reference TRBV19 and TRBJ1-2): DGGITQSPKYLFRKEGQNVTLSCEQNLNHDAMYWYRQDPGQGLRLIYYSQIVNDFQKGDIAEGYSVSREKKESFPLTVTSAQKNPTAFYLCASSLWSGYTFGSGTRLTVV.

The chain recombines TRBV28 with TRBJ1-2; D might be TRBD1 (5 bases). Germline assignment: CDR1 MDHEN and CDR2 SYDVKM. The CDR3 consists of 14 residues. V lost 5 bases, J lost 5 bases, and 15 bases lay in between. The DNA of the CDR3 is TGTGCCAGCAGTCTCGTCAGGGTTGGATATGGCTACACCTTC. This translates into CASSLVRVGYGYTF.

The rearrangement links TRBV7-9 to TRBJ2-1; weak D call: TRBD2 (6 bases). The CDR3 spans 14 residues. The V gene's germline CDR1 is SEHNR and CDR2 FQNEAQ (reference sequence). V was clipped by 2 bases and J by 2 bases, with 7 bases between them. The CDR3 sequence is CASSLSGAYNEQFF. The DNA of the CDR3 is TGTGCCAGCAGCTTATCGGGAGCCTACAATGAGCAGTTCTTC.

This rearrangement joins TRBV11-2 to TRBJ2-3; 8 bases line up with TRBD1. The CDR3 extends over 15 amino acids. Germline V gives CDR1 SGHAT, CDR2 FQNNGV. With V trimmed by 5 bases and J by 1 base, 5 bases remained unmatched. In DNA form, the CDR3 reads TGTGCCAGCAGCCTCAGGGGGCAGGGCACAGATACGCAGTATTTT. This translates into CASSLRGQGTDTQYF.

In this sample, this clone turned up once. The chain links TRBV6-5 to TRBJ2-3, with TRBD2 matching 10 bases. The CDR3 totals 15 residues. Looked up from germline, CDR1 is MNHEY and CDR2 is SVGAGI. V shed 4 bases and J 5 bases; nucleotides not matched to a gene: 6. The CDR3, as DNA: TGTGCCAGCAGTTTAGCGGGAGGAACGGGAGATACGCAGTATTTT. Encoded protein: CASSLAGGTGDTQYF.

This clone was observed a handful of times. The V gene is TRBV2, the J gene TRBJ1-4; 7 bases are a match to TRBD1. V shed 4 bases and J 7 bases; nucleotides not matched to a gene: 9. This CDR3 region has 15 residues. From germline, CDR1 is SNHLY and CDR2 FYNNEI. This CDR3 is CASSARQGFAEKLFF. The CDR3 DNA is TGTGCCAGCAGTGCCCGACAGGGTTTCGCTGAAAAACTGTTTTTT.

This clone was detected a few times. The J gene is TRBJ1-1, the V gene TRBV11-2; a possible D gene is TRBD1 (6 bases). This CDR3 comprises 13 residues. In germline, CDR1 is SGHAT, CDR2 FQNNGV. Trimming left V 3 bases short and J 6 bases short, with 11 bases between. The CDR3 region has the DNA TGTGCCAGCAGCTTCTCAGGGGTCGCTGAAGCTTTCTTT. Translating gives CASSFSGVAEAFF.

The rearrangement links TRBV5-1 to TRBJ2-4; 8 positions match TRBD2. The germline gives CDR1 SGHRS, CDR2 YFSETQ. The junction had 6 bases not matched to a gene; V was cut back by 3 bases and J by 7 bases. This CDR3 is built from 14 residues. CDR3 sequence: CASSSGTSVNIQYF. In DNA form, the CDR3 reads TGCGCCAGCAGCTCCGGGACTAGTGTGAACATTCAGTACTTC.

The V gene is TRBV4-2, the J gene TRBJ1-2, with a possible D match to TRBD1 (6 bases). Germline V lookup: CDR1 LGHNA, CDR2 YNFKEQ. The CDR3 totals 14 residues. V gave up 4 bases and J gave up 3 bases, with 12 bases separating them. The CDR3, as DNA: TGTGCCAGCAGCCCTACGGGACAAGACTATGGCTACACCTTC. Translated: CASSPTGQDYGYTF.

This chain uses TRBV14 with TRBJ2-3; D possibly corresponds to TRBD2 (7 bases). CDR3 size: 15 residues. Germline lookup yields CDR1 SGHDN and CDR2 FVKESK. The germline V and J ends were trimmed by 4 bases and 3 bases, with 14 bases remaining between them. The CDR3 loop is CASSRGGGATDTQYF. CDR3 nucleotides: TGTGCCAGCAGCCGGGGAGGGGGAGCAACAGATACGCAGTATTTT.

V usage is TRBV2 and J usage is TRBJ2-7; 7 positions match TRBD1. Germline V gene lookup returns CDR1 SNHLY and CDR2 FYNNEI. After removal of 3 bases from V and 0 bases from J, the junction contained 5 bases not matched to a gene. CDR3 size: 15 residues. CDR3 DNA: TGTGCCAGCAGTGATCGGGACAGAGCCTCCTACGAGCAGTACTTC. Residues: CASSDRDRASYEQYF.